This T cell receptor beta chain was identified in a study of blood T cell repertoires in COVID-19. This table comes from immunoSEQ multiplex PCR, and its TCRdb copy is limited to in-frame clones, with some not included. The profile covers 160,000 or so clones, with 70% to 90% appearing a single time and about 6.3% taken by the ten largest. In assigning cohorts, the study relied on participant-reported clinical history. This clone came up once. The TCR was taken from a woman aged 50 to 65 who had recovered from COVID-19. The sequencing input was PBMCs or T cells enriched from blood (not recorded which).

The CDR3 loop is CAISPGQLYGYTF. In nucleotides, the CDR3 is TGTGCCATCAGTCCGGGACAGCTCTATGGCTACACCTTC. V usage is TRBV10-3 and J usage is TRBJ1-2; 7 nucleotides line up with TRBD1. Per the germline V gene, CDR1 is ENHRY and CDR2 is SYGVKD. The J segment lost 4 bases and the V segment lost 5 bases, leaving 4 bases of the junction unmatched. The CDR3 extends over 13 amino acids.